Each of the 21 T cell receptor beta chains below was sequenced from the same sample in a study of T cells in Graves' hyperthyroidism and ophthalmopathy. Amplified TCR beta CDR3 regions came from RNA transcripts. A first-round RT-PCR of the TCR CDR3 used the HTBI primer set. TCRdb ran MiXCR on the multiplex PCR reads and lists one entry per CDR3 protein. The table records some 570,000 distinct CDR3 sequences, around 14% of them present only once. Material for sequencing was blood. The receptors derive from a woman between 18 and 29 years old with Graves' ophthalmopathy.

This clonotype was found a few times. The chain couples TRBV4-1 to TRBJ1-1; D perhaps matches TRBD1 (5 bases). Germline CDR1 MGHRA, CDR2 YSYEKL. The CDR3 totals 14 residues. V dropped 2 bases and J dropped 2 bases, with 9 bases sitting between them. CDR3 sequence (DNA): TGCGCCAGCAGCCAAAGCAGGGAAAACACTGAAGCTTTCTTT. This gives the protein CASSQSRENTEAFF.

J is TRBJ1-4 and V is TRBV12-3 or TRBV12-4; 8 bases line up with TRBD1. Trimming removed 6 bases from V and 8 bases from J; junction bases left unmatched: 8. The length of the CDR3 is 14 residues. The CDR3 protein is CASSPRDRWEKLFF. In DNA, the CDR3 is TGTGCCAGCAGCCCCCGGGACAGGTGGGAAAAACTGTTTTTT.

CDR3 sequence reads: CSVEWRGEETQYF. As DNA, the CDR3 is TGCAGCGTTGAATGGCGGGGTGAAGAGACCCAGTACTTC. This chain links TRBV20-1 with TRBJ2-5, with D maybe TRBD2 (6 bases). The CDR3 is 13 amino acids. Germline CDR1 is DFQATT and CDR2 is SNEGSKA (reference sequence).

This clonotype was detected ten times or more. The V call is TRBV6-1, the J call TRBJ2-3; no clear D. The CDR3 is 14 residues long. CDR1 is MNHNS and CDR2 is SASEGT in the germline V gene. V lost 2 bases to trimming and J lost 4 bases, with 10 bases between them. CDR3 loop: CASSEWHEADTQYF. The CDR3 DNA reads TGTGCCAGCAGTGAATGGCATGAGGCAGATACGCAGTATTTT.

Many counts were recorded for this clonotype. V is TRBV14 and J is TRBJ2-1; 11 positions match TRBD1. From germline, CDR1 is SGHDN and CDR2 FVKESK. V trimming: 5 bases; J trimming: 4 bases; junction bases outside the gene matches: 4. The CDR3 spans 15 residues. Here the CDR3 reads CASSWGQGEYNEQFF. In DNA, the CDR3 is TGTGCCAGCAGCTGGGGACAGGGGGAGTACAATGAGCAGTTCTTC.

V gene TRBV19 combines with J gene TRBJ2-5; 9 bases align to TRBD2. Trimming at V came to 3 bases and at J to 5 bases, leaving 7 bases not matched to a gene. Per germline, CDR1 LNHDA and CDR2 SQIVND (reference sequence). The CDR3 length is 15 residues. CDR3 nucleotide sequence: TGTGCCAGTAGTATCCGCGGGAGGGCGTCCGAGACCCAGTACTTC. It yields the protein CASSIRGRASETQYF.

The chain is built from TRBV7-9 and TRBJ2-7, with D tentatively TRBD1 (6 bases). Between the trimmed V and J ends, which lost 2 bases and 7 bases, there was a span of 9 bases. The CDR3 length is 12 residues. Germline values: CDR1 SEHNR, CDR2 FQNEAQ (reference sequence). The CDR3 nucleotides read TGTGCCAGCAGCTTACCAGGACAGGAGCAGTACTTC. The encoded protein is CASSLPGQEQYF.

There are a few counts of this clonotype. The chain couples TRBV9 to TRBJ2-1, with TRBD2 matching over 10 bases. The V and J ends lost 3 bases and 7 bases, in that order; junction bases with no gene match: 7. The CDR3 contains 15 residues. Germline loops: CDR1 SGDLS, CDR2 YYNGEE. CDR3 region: CASSATSGMVNEQFF. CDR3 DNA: TGTGCCAGCAGCGCCACTAGCGGGATGGTGAATGAGCAGTTCTTC.

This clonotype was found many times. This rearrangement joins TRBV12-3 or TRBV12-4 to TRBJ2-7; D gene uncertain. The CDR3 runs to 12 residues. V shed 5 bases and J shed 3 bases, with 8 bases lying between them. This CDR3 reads CASSPEYYEQYF. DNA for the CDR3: TGTGCCAGCAGTCCCGAGTACTACGAGCAGTACTTC.

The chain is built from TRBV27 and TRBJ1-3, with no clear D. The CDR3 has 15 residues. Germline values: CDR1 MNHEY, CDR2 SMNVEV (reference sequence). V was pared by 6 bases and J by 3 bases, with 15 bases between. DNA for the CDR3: TGTGCCAGCAGCGCCGAGGTGGGTTTTGGAAACACCATATATTTT. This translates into CASSAEVGFGNTIYF.

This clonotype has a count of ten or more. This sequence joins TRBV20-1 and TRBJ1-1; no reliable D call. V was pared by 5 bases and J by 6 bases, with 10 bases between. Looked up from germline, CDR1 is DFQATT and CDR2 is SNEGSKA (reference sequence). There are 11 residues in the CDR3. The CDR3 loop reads CSADLNPEAFF. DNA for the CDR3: TGCAGTGCTGACCTAAACCCTGAAGCTTTCTTT.

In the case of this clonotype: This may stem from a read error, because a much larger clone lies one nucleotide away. This CDR3 reads CASSGLVTGTTGELLF. CDR3 bases: TGTGCCAGCAGCGGACTAGTTACCGGTACCACCGGGGAGCTGCTTTTT. The chain is built from TRBV2 and TRBJ2-2; 7 nucleotides agree with TRBD2. Germline V lookup: CDR1 SNHLY, CDR2 FYNNEI. The CDR3 length is 16 residues.

The DNA of the CDR3 is TGTGCCAGCAGCGAGGCCGGGACGCCGGACGAGCAGTACTTC. It translates to CASSEAGTPDEQYF. V and J are TRBV5-8 and TRBJ2-7; D possibly uses TRBD1 or TRBD2 (5 bases each). Germline lookup yields CDR1 SGHTS and CDR2 YDEGEE. The CDR3 has 14 residues. V was trimmed by 4 bases and J by 5 bases, leaving 16 bases between them. Combining the CDR3 with reference TRBV5-8 and TRBJ2-7 gives the whole variable domain EAGVTQSPTHLIKTRGQQATLRCSPISGHTSVYWYQQALGLGLQFLLWYDEGEERNRGNFPPRFSGRQFPNYSSELNVNALELEDSALYLCASSEAGTPDEQYFGPGTRLTVT.

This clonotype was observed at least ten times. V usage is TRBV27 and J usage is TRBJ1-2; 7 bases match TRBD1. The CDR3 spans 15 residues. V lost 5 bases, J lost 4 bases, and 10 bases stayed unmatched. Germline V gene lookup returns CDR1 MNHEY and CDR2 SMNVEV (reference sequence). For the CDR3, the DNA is TGTGCCAGCAGTCTAAGACAGGGAGGAGGCTATGGCTACACCTTC. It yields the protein CASSLRQGGGYGYTF.

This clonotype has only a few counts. In DNA form, the CDR3 reads TGTGCCAGCAGTTTGAGGGACAGTAACAATGAGCAGTTCTTC. It encodes CASSLRDSNNEQFF. The rearrangement joins TRBV27 to TRBJ2-1, with 7 bases matching TRBD1. With 3 bases clipped from V and 5 bases from J, the junction kept 4 bases outside the gene matches. CDR3 size: 14 residues. Germline loops: CDR1 MNHEY, CDR2 SMNVEV (reference sequence).

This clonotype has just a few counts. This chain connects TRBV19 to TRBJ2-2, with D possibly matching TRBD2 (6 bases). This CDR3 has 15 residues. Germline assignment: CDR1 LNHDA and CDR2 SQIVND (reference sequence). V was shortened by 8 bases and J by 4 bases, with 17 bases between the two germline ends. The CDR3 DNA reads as TGTGCCAGTGGGGATAGCGGAATAGTCACCGGGGAGCTGTTTTTT. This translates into CASGDSGIVTGELFF.

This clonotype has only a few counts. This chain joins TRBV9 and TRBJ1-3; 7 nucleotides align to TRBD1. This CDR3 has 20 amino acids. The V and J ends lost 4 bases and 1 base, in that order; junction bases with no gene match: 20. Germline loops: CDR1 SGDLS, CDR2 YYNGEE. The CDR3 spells CASSPRQGRGGFGSGNTIYF. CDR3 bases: TGTGCCAGCAGCCCCCGACAGGGAAGAGGGGGTTTCGGATCTGGAAACACCATATATTTT. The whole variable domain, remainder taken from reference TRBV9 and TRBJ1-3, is DSGVTQTPKHLITATGQRVTLRCSPRSGDLSVYWYQQSLDQGLQFLIQYYNGEERAKGNILERFSAQQFPDLHSELNLSSLELGDSALYFCASSPRQGRGGFGSGNTIYFGEGSWLTVV.

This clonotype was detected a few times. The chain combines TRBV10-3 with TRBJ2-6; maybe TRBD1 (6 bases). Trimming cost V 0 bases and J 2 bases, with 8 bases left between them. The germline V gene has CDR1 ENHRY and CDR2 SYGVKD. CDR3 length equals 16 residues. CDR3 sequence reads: CAISESRGTGANVLTF. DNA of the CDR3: TGTGCCATCAGTGAGTCGAGGGGGACTGGGGCCAACGTCCTGACTTTC.

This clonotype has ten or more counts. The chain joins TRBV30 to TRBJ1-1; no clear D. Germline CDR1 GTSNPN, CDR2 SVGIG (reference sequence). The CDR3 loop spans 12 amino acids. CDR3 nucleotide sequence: TGTGCGGGAGGGCGGCTGAACACTGAAGCTTTCTTT. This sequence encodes CAGGRLNTEAFF.

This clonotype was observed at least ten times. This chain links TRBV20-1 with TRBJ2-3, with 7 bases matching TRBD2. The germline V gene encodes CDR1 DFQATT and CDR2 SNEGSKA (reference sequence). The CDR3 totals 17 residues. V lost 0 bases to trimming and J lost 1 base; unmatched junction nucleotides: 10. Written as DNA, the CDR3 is TGCAGTGCTAGAGATCCGGGCGGGAGAGCGGGCACAGATACGCAGTATTTT. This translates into CSARDPGGRAGTDTQYF.

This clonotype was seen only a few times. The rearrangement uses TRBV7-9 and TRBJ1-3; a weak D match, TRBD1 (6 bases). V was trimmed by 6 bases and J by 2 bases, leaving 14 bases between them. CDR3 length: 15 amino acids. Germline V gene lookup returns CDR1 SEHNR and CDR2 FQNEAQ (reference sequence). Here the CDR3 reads CASSPPGGAGNTIYF. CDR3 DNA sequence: TGTGCCAGCAGTCCCCCGGGGGGCGCTGGAAACACCATATATTTT.